Listed below are T cell receptor beta chains from one sample, sequenced in a study of CD8 T cells in Susac syndrome. MiXCR, run by TCRdb on the immunoSEQ multiplex PCR reads, gives a single entry per CDR3 protein. The sample has about 280,000 distinct CDR3 sequences, approximately 81% seen once. Material for sequencing was CD8+ T cells from PBMCs. The receptors originated from a human donor with multiple sclerosis. The CDR3 runs from the conserved cysteine through the conserved F or W. The D gene is left open where the match is weak. Clone size appears in some rows only: once, few, many, or a class for an expanded clone.

d_call j_call v_call clone_size cdr3_aa cdr3_nt
NA TRBJ2-4 TRBV10-2 once CASSGYLGAPTLAKNIQYF TGCGCCAGCAGTGGGTATCTCGGGGCACCTACGCTAGCCAAAAACATTCAGTACTTC
TRBD2 TRBJ2-2 TRBV28 once CASSLAGGLTGELFF TGTGCCAGCAGTTTAGCGGGAGGTCTCACCGGGGAGCTGTTTTTT
NA TRBJ1-1 TRBV3-1 few CASSQDRGNTEAFF TGTGCCAGCAGCCAAGACAGGGGGAACACTGAAGCTTTCTTT
TRBD2 TRBJ2-1 TRBV9 NA CASSASGTRDEQFF TGTGCCAGCAGCGCCTCCGGGACTAGAGACGAGCAGTTCTTC
TRBD2 TRBJ2-3 TRBV6-5 NA CASSRTSGRTDTQYF TGTGCCAGCAGTCGGACTAGCGGACGCACAGATACGCAGTATTTT
NA TRBJ1-2 TRBV7-9 NA CASRQGSALISNYGYTF TGTGCCAGCAGACAAGGGTCCGCCCTTATTTCTAACTATGGCTACACCTTC
NA TRBJ1-3 TRBV10-3 NA CAISASVAHSGNTIYF TGTGCCATCAGTGCTTCTGTCGCACACTCTGGAAACACCATATATTTT
TRBD1 TRBJ2-5 TRBV7-4 NA CASSSRTGRGGETQYF TGTGCCAGCAGCTCTCGGACAGGGAGAGGAGGAGAGACCCAGTACTTC
TRBD1 TRBJ1-2 TRBV7-9 NA CASSVWDRSYGYTF TGTGCCAGCAGCGTTTGGGACAGATCGTATGGCTACACCTTC
TRBD2 TRBJ2-1 TRBV6-1 NA CASSRSRLAGSPQSYNEQFF TGTGCCAGCAGCCGGAGCCGTCTAGCGGGATCTCCTCAATCCTACAATGAGCAGTTCTTC
NA TRBJ1-1 TRBV19 NA CASSLAANTEAFF TGTGCCAGTAGTCTTGCGGCGAACACTGAAGCTTTCTTT
NA TRBJ1-2 TRBV7-3 NA CASSLSAGGYGYTF TGTGCCAGCAGCTTATCGGCGGGGGGCTATGGCTACACCTTC
NA TRBJ1-2 TRBV2 NA CATVVPLSGYTF TGTGCGACAGTAGTACCTCTATCTGGCTACACCTTC
NA TRBJ2-1 TRBV10-3 NA CAISDGQFSYNEQFF TGTGCCATCAGTGATGGGCAGTTCTCCTACAATGAGCAGTTCTTC
TRBD1 TRBJ2-1 TRBV11-1 NA CASSPWTGGGEGDSYNEQFF TGTGCCAGCAGCCCTTGGACAGGAGGAGGTGAGGGGGACTCCTACAATGAGCAGTTCTTC
NA TRBJ2-2 TRBV9 NA CASSTGTQPNTGELFF TGTGCCAGCAGCACAGGGACTCAGCCGAACACCGGGGAGCTGTTTTTT
TRBD1 TRBJ1-5 TRBV19 NA CASGLRDRYQPQHF TGTGCCAGCGGACTCCGGGACAGATATCAGCCCCAGCATTTT
NA TRBJ2-1 TRBV20-1 NA CSARDRERYNEQFF TGCAGTGCTAGAGATAGGGAGCGGTACAATGAGCAGTTCTTC
TRBD2 TRBJ2-7 TRBV13 NA CASSSRALREYRGQYF TGTGCCAGCAGCTCGCGCGCCTTGCGGGAGTATCGGGGGCAGTACTTC
TRBD1 TRBJ1-3 TRBV9 NA CASGRGHSGNTIYF TGTGCCAGCGGCAGGGGGCACTCTGGAAACACCATATATTTT
TRBD2 TRBJ2-3 TRBV6-5 NA CASSSLAGGLPDTQYF TGTGCCAGCAGTTCTCTAGCGGGAGGGCTTCCAGATACGCAGTATTTT
NA TRBJ2-7 TRBV7-9 NA CASSPPRVHYEQYF TGTGCCAGCAGTCCCCCCCGGGTCCACTACGAGCAGTACTTC
NA TRBJ2-1 TRBV5-1 NA CASSFYPQDNEQFF TGCGCCAGCAGCTTTTACCCGCAGGACAATGAGCAGTTCTTC
TRBD1 TRBJ2-1 TRBV28 NA CASRPDRGPLYNEQFF TGTGCCAGCAGGCCTGACAGGGGCCCTCTTTACAATGAGCAGTTCTTC
NA TRBJ2-2 TRBV23-1 NA CAAWPSPANTGELFF TGCGCCGCGTGGCCCAGTCCCGCGAACACCGGGGAGCTGTTTTTT
NA TRBJ2-7 TRBV27 NA CASSLAGPYEQYF TGTGCCAGCAGCCTGGCGGGCCCATACGAGCAGTACTTC
NA TRBJ2-7 TRBV9 NA CASSPTGGIYEQYF TGTGCCAGCAGCCCCACTGGGGGAATCTACGAGCAGTACTTC
NA TRBJ2-7 TRBV29-1 NA CSVEAALGRSYEQYF TGCAGCGTTGAAGCGGCGCTAGGACGGTCCTACGAGCAGTACTTC
TRBD2 TRBJ2-7 TRBV2 few CASSEDRAGGPYYEQYF TGTGCCAGCAGTGAAGACCGAGCGGGAGGGCCGTACTACGAGCAGTACTTC
TRBD2 TRBJ2-1 TRBV28 NA CASSSTGLAVNEQFF TGTGCCAGCAGTTCGACGGGACTAGCGGTCAATGAGCAGTTCTTC
TRBD2 TRBJ2-1 TRBV5-5 once CASSFLAGGPYEQFF TGTGCCAGCAGCTTCTTAGCGGGAGGGCCGTATGAGCAGTTCTTC
TRBD2 TRBJ2-1 TRBV6-4 NA CASSPTSGSADEQFF TGTGCCAGCAGTCCCACTAGCGGGAGTGCTGATGAGCAGTTCTTC
TRBD2 TRBJ2-7 TRBV27 NA CASMLAGGRYEQYF TGTGCCAGCATGCTAGCGGGAGGGCGCTACGAGCAGTACTTC
NA TRBJ2-5 TRBV7-9 once CASSLDGEGYQYF TGTGCCAGCAGCTTAGATGGCGAGGGGTACCAGTACTTC
NA TRBJ1-1 TRBV9 NA CASSTPMNTEAFF TGTGCCAGCAGCACTCCAATGAACACTGAAGCTTTCTTT
NA TRBJ2-5 TRBV28 NA CASSSRTAPEYF TGTGCCAGCAGTTCCCGAACTGCTCCGGAGTACTTC